What follows are 27 T cell receptor beta chains derived from one specimen sequenced in a study of T cell changes during pregnancy in multiple sclerosis. Profiled with immunoSEQ multiplex PCR; TCRdb holds only in-frame clones, not every one. The data show tens of thousands of clones, 75% to 95% seen once. The sequencing here drew on CD8+ T cells from peripheral blood mononuclear cells, taken in the second trimester of pregnancy. The source of these receptors is a female donor with multiple sclerosis, enrolled in a pregnancy study.

V is TRBV29-1 and J is TRBJ1-2; D possibly corresponds to TRBD1 (6 bases). V was shortened by 3 bases and J by 3 bases, with 11 bases between the two germline ends. Germline CDR1 SQVTM, CDR2 ANQGSEA. This CDR3 comprises 13 residues. CDR3 nucleotide sequence: TGCAGCGTTGACGGCAGGGGCGACTATGGCTACACCTTC. It translates to CSVDGRGDYGYTF.

The rearrangement links TRBV9 to TRBJ2-3; 10 bases agree with TRBD2. Per germline, CDR1 SGDLS and CDR2 YYNGEE. The CDR3 is made up of 15 amino acids. V was pared by 3 bases and J by 4 bases, with 5 bases of the junction left unmatched. As DNA, the CDR3 is TGTGCCAGCAGCGCCCAGCGGGGGGGGCCAGATACGCAGTATTTT. Its translation: CASSAQRGGPDTQYF.

The chain couples TRBV4-3 to TRBJ2-1; D may be TRBD2 (7 bases). Germline V CDR1 and CDR2: LGHNA, YSLEER. CDR3 length: 17 residues. V lost 0 bases to trimming and J lost 5 bases, with 17 bases between them. This CDR3 is CASSQDLVGGAHNEQFF. CDR3 sequence (DNA): TGCGCCAGCAGCCAAGATCTGGTGGGGGGGGCGCACAATGAGCAGTTCTTC.

This chain uses TRBV5-1 with TRBJ2-1, with a tentative D call TRBD1 (7 bases). This CDR3 comprises 13 residues. V shed 0 bases and J shed 7 bases, with 8 bases lying between them. Germline V gene sequence: CDR1 SGHRS, CDR2 YFSETQ. This CDR3 is CASSLAGGNEQFF. As DNA, the CDR3 is TGCGCCAGCAGCTTGGCAGGGGGGAATGAGCAGTTCTTC.

This clone was detected a few times. The chain combines TRBV19 with TRBJ1-3, with a tentative D call TRBD1 (6 bases). Trimming took off 10 bases at V and 6 bases at J, with 10 bases between the two ends. Per the germline V gene, CDR1 is LNHDA and CDR2 is SQIVND (reference sequence). This CDR3 comprises 11 residues. CDR3 sequence: CATWTVNTIYF. The CDR3 DNA is TGTGCCACCTGGACAGTAAACACCATATATTTT. The variable domain in full, with the rest retrieved from reference TRBV19 and TRBJ1-3, is DGGITQSPKYLFRKEGQNVTLSCEQNLNHDAMYWYRQDPGQGLRLIYYSQIVNDFQKGDIAEGYSVSREKKESFPLTVTSAQKNPTAFYLCATWTVNTIYFGEGSWLTVV.

The chain combines TRBV7-2 with TRBJ2-2; 7 positions match TRBD1. Germline CDR1 and CDR2: SGHTA and FQGNSA. The CDR3 is 12 amino acids. V lost 4 bases and J lost 8; bases outside the gene matches: 1. The CDR3: CASSWGQGELFF. The CDR3 DNA sequence: TGTGCCAGCAGCTGGGGACAGGGGGAGCTGTTTTTT.

The chain carries TRBV9 and TRBJ2-5; TRBD2 agrees at 12 bases. The CDR3 is made up of 18 amino acids. V trimming: 4 bases; J trimming: 5 bases; junction bases outside the gene matches: 15. Germline V gene lookup returns CDR1 SGDLS and CDR2 YYNGEE. This CDR3 reads CASSSHSPTSGRRETQYF. CDR3 bases: TGTGCCAGCAGCTCGCACTCCCCGACTAGCGGGAGAAGGGAGACCCAGTACTTC. The full variable domain, completed using reference TRBV9 and TRBJ2-5, is DSGVTQTPKHLITATGQRVTLRCSPRSGDLSVYWYQQSLDQGLQFLIQYYNGEERAKGNILERFSAQQFPDLHSELNLSSLELGDSALYFCASSSHSPTSGRRETQYFGPGTRLLVL.

The J gene is TRBJ1-2, the V gene TRBV18, with D hard to call. Germline lookup yields CDR1 KGHSH and CDR2 LQKENI. Trimming shortened V by 4 bases and J by 4 bases, and 16 bases separated the two germline ends. This CDR3 spans 15 amino acids. This chain's CDR3 is CASSQEAGMIYGYTF. CDR3 sequence (DNA): TGTGCCAGCTCACAGGAGGCCGGGATGATCTATGGCTACACCTTC.

The chain joins TRBV5-1 to TRBJ2-1; TRBD2 matches 12 bases. Germline V CDR1 and CDR2: SGHRS, YFSETQ. Losses at the gene ends were 5 bases for V and 5 bases for J; bases not matched to a gene: 11. This CDR3 is built from 17 residues. This CDR3 reads CASRPRLAGDRDNEQFF. The CDR3 coding sequence is TGCGCCAGCAGACCCAGACTAGCGGGAGACAGAGACAATGAGCAGTTCTTC. Together with reference TRBV5-1 and TRBJ2-1, the CDR3 gives the full variable domain: KAGVTQTPRYLIKTRGQQVTLSCSPISGHRSVSWYQQTPGQGLQFLFEYFSETQRNKGNFPGRFSGRQFSNSRSEMNVSTLELGDSALYLCASRPRLAGDRDNEQFFGPGTRLTVL.

This clone was recorded once. The J gene is TRBJ1-1, the V gene TRBV27; tentative D call: TRBD1 (6 bases). Trimming removed 5 bases from V and 4 bases from J, with 14 bases in between. Per the germline V gene, CDR1 is MNHEY and CDR2 is SMNVEV (reference sequence). This CDR3 is built from 14 residues. Written as DNA, the CDR3 is TGTGCCAGCAGTACCAGGGGTCACCTCACTGAAGCTTTCTTT. Translated, it gives CASSTRGHLTEAFF.

V usage is TRBV7-9 and J usage is TRBJ2-2; TRBD1 matches at 10 bases. CDR3 length equals 17 residues. The trim removed 6 bases at V and 4 bases at J, leaving 11 bases unmatched. In germline, CDR1 is SEHNR, CDR2 FQNEAQ (reference sequence). DNA for the CDR3: TGTGCCAGCAGTCCCCGGGGACAGGGGCTTTTCACCGGGGAGCTGTTTTTT. Protein: CASSPRGQGLFTGELFF.

This clone was seen just once. The chain recombines TRBV5-6 with TRBJ2-3; D unclear. V was pared by 0 bases and J by 2 bases, with 10 bases between. The CDR3 spans 15 residues. Germline V gives CDR1 SGHDT, CDR2 YYEEEE. The CDR3 DNA reads as TGTGCCAGCAGCTTGGTGAGCGAGAACACAGATACGCAGTATTTT. Translated, it gives CASSLVSENTDTQYF.

V usage is TRBV7-2 and J usage is TRBJ1-2; 12 nucleotides match TRBD1. There are 15 residues in the CDR3. After removal of 9 bases from V and 7 bases from J, the junction contained 12 bases not matched to a gene. CDR1 is SGHTA, CDR2 FQGNSA, per germline. The CDR3 is CASIDYGTGGLGYTF. The CDR3 nucleotides read TGTGCCAGTATAGACTACGGGACAGGGGGCCTTGGCTACACCTTC.

The chain combines TRBV9 with TRBJ2-7; 16 bases fit TRBD2. Germline V gives CDR1 SGDLS, CDR2 YYNGEE. V trimming: 0 bases; J trimming: 10 bases; junction bases outside the gene matches: 4. CDR3 length: 15 residues. The CDR3 reads CASSVDGTSGRAQYF. CDR3 in DNA: TGTGCCAGCAGCGTAGATGGGACTAGCGGGAGGGCCCAGTACTTC.

The chain recombines TRBV30 with TRBJ2-2; TRBD2 aligns across 9 bases. The CDR3 runs to 11 residues. The trim removed 5 bases at V and 11 bases at J, leaving 3 bases unmatched. Looked up from germline, CDR1 is GTSNPN and CDR2 is SVGIG (reference sequence). The CDR3 region has the DNA TGTGCCTGGGGGACTAGCTCCGAGCTGTTTTTT. This translates into CAWGTSSELFF.

The chain carries TRBV19 and TRBJ2-1; 12 nucleotides match TRBD2. Germline CDR1 reads LNHDA; CDR2 reads SQIVND (reference sequence). The CDR3 runs to 14 residues. With V trimmed by 6 bases and J by 5 bases, 2 bases remained unmatched. CDR3 DNA: TGTGCCAGTAGCTGGACTAGCGGGAACAATGAGCAGTTCTTC. Its translation is CASSWTSGNNEQFF.

The chain employs TRBV19 and TRBJ1-4; D uncertain. The CDR3 consists of 14 residues. CDR1 is LNHDA, CDR2 SQIVND, per germline (reference sequence). Trimming left V 5 bases short and J 5 bases short, with 12 bases between. Here the CDR3 reads CASSFQVGNEKLFF. CDR3 nucleotide sequence: TGTGCCAGTAGTTTCCAGGTCGGAAATGAAAAACTGTTTTTT.

This clone was counted a single time. The chain has TRBV29-1 and TRBJ2-1; tentatively, D is TRBD2 (7 bases). Deletions cut 3 bases from V and 8 bases from J, with 11 bases between. Germline loops: CDR1 SQVTM, CDR2 ANQGSEA. The CDR3 is 12 residues long. CDR3 in amino acids: CSVEGGGHEQFF. CDR3 bases: TGCAGCGTTGAGGGCGGGGGCCATGAGCAGTTCTTC.

This rearrangement joins TRBV7-9 to TRBJ1-5, with 10 positions matching TRBD1. In germline, CDR1 is SEHNR, CDR2 FQNEAQ (reference sequence). CDR3 size: 15 residues. J was trimmed by 7 bases and V by 5 bases; bases with no gene match: 8. CDR3 amino acids: CASSEGTGEGQPQHF. The CDR3, as DNA: TGTGCCAGCAGCGAAGGGACAGGGGAGGGACAGCCCCAGCATTTT.

The J gene is TRBJ1-1, the V gene TRBV5-1, with D possibly matching TRBD1 (6 bases). Per germline, CDR1 SGHRS and CDR2 YFSETQ. V lost 0 bases and J lost 0, with 15 bases in between. The CDR3 runs to 17 residues. The CDR3 DNA reads as TGCGCCAGCAGCTTGGTCTGGGACACCTACATGAACACTGAAGCTTTCTTT. Translation: CASSLVWDTYMNTEAFF.

V and J are TRBV30 and TRBJ2-5, with 9 bases that match TRBD1. With V trimmed by 3 bases and J by 5 bases, 10 bases remained unmatched. CDR1 and CDR2 (germline): GTSNPN, SVGIG (reference sequence). This CDR3 is built from 15 residues. DNA for the CDR3: TGTGCCTGGAGCTTGGGGACAGGGAAACTGGAGACCCAGTACTTC. Translated: CAWSLGTGKLETQYF. Combining the CDR3 with reference TRBV30 and TRBJ2-5 gives the whole variable domain SQTIHQWPATLVQPVGSPLSLECTVEGTSNPNLYWYRQAAGRGLQLLFYSVGIGQISSEVPQNLSASRPQDRQFILSSKKLLLSDSGFYLCAWSLGTGKLETQYFGPGTRLLVL.

The J gene is TRBJ2-7, the V gene TRBV7-8; a possible D gene is TRBD2 (5 bases). The CDR3 has 12 residues. Trimming stripped 0 bases from V and 6 bases from J, with 6 bases between. The germline V gene encodes CDR1 SGHVS and CDR2 FQNEAQ. Here the CDR3 DNA reads TGTGCCAGCAGCTTAGCAGGGAGCGAGCAGTACTTC. It is translated as CASSLAGSEQYF.

J is TRBJ2-7 and V is TRBV10-1, with 13 bases that match TRBD2. The length of the CDR3 is 16 residues. CDR1 WNHNN and CDR2 SYGVQD come from the germline V gene (reference sequence). The V gene end was trimmed by 6 bases and the J gene end by 0 bases; junction bases not matched to a gene: 5. CDR3: CASRPGTSGNSYEQYF. CDR3 in DNA: TGCGCCAGCAGGCCCGGGACTAGCGGGAACTCCTACGAGCAGTACTTC.

The chain combines TRBV5-6 with TRBJ2-2, with TRBD2 matching over 12 bases. Germline V gene data show CDR1 as SGHDT and CDR2 as YYEEEE. The CDR3 contains 16 residues. Trimming took 7 bases from V and 2 from J; bases not matched to a gene: 6. CDR3 nucleotides: TGTGCCAGCCGACTAGCGGGGGCCTTAAACACCGGGGAGCTGTTTTTT. This codes for CASRLAGALNTGELFF.

This rearrangement joins TRBV11-2 to TRBJ2-7; 7 nucleotides line up with TRBD2. The V gene end was trimmed by 5 bases and the J gene end by 3 bases; junction bases not matched to a gene: 10. Germline V gene sequence: CDR1 SGHAT, CDR2 FQNNGV. The CDR3 has 15 residues. The CDR3 DNA reads as TGTGCCAGCAGCCCCCCGGTCGGGAGGATCTACGAGCAGTACTTC. It encodes CASSPPVGRIYEQYF.

In nucleotides, the CDR3 is TGTGCCAGCAGTGAAGTTCACTCAGGGAGGACTGAAGCTTTCTTT. This codes for CASSEVHSGRTEAFF. The chain couples TRBV6-1 to TRBJ1-1; the D gene is possibly TRBD1 (5 bases). This CDR3 contains 15 residues. In germline, CDR1 is MNHNS, CDR2 SASEGT. The V gene lost 1 base and the J gene lost 5 bases, with 14 bases spanning the gap.

The table lists this clone with a count of one. The chain links TRBV4-2 to TRBJ2-6; 11 nucleotides agree with TRBD1. The germline CDR1 and CDR2 sequences are LGHNA and YNFKEQ. The J segment lost 2 bases and the V segment lost 11 bases, leaving 5 bases of the junction unmatched. CDR3 length: 15 residues. In nucleotides, the CDR3 is TGTGCCTCCGGGACAGGGGGAACTGGGGCCAACGTCCTGACTTTC. Encoded protein: CASGTGGTGANVLTF.